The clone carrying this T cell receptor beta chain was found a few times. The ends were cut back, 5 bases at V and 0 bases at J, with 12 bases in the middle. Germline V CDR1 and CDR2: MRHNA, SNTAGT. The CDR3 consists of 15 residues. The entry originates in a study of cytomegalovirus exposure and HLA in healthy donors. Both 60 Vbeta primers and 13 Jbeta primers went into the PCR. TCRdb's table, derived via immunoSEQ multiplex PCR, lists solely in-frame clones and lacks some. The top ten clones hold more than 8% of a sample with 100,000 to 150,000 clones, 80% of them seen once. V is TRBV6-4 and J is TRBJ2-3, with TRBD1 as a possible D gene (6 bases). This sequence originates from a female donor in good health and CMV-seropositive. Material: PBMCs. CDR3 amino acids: CASSNRVSSTDTQYF. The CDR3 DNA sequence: TGTGCCAGCAGTAACAGGGTATCTAGCACAGATACGCAGTATTTT.